This TCR beta chain was captured in a study of early stage breast cancer tumors. This clone was observed a few times. Its antigen is as yet unknown. The protocol was immunoSEQ multiplex PCR, while the TCRdb copy is restricted to in-frame clones and leaves out a portion. The sample includes about 50,000 clones, roughly 80% of them seen just once. Germline CDR1 and CDR2: SGHRS and YFSETQ. The CDR3 has 14 residues. Trimming took 6 bases from V and 0 from J; bases not matched to a gene: 4. Whole-study findings and limits: Chain pairing and CD4, CD8 or FOXP3 expression were not captured.

Material: blood. The genes are TRBV5-1 and TRBJ2-7; TRBD1 matches at 9 bases. The source of this sequence is a person in their thirties with breast cancer. The DNA of the CDR3 is TGCGCCAGCACCGGGACAGGGCCCTCCTACGAGCAGTACTTC. Its translation is CASTGTGPSYEQYF.